The clone carrying this T cell receptor beta chain was seen only a few times. In the original processing: Amplification from reference gene primers served as the basis for estimated nucleated cell counts. Only in-frame clones appear in the TCRdb table, and some are missing; sequencing was by immunoSEQ multiplex PCR. V and J calls and clone size are as listed in that table; D and trimming were resolved from the DNA. Of about 62,000 clones detected, approximately 86% appear once; the ten largest clones hold over 0.8%. The data were obtained in a study of blood T cell repertoires in COVID-19. Per the germline V gene, CDR1 is SGHRS and CDR2 is YFSETQ. Trimming stripped 4 bases from V and 3 bases from J, with 17 bases between. This CDR3 is 16 amino acids long.

V gene TRBV5-1 combines with J gene TRBJ1-5; D call uncertain. The sequenced sample was peripheral blood. This TCR was recovered from a man aged 65-85 years with acute or convalescent COVID-19. The CDR3 protein is CASSPGRGTNNQPQHF. The DNA of the CDR3 is TGCGCCAGCAGCCCCGGTCGGGGTACGAACAATCAGCCCCAGCATTTT.